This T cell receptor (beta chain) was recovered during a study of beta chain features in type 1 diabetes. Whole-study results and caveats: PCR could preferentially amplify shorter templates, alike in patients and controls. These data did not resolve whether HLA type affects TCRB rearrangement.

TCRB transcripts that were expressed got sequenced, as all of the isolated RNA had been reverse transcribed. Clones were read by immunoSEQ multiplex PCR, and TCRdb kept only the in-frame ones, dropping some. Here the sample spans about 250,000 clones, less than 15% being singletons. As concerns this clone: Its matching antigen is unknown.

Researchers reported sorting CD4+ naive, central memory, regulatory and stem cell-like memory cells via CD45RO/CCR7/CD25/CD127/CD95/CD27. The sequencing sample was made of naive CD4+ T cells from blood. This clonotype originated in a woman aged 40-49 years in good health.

The CDR3 region has the DNA TGTGCCAGCAGCTTAGCGGACAGGGACGCGCAGTATTTT. Translated, it gives CASSLADRDAQYF. This sequence joins TRBV7-9 and TRBJ2-3, with 8 bases matching TRBD1. Germline V gene data show CDR1 as SEHNR and CDR2 as FQNEAQ (reference sequence). The CDR3 sequence is 13 residues long. Losses at the gene ends were 0 bases for V and 10 bases for J; bases not matched to a gene: 3.